This paragraph reports one T cell receptor beta chain. The CDR3 is 15 residues long. V dropped 8 bases and J dropped 2 bases, with 13 bases sitting between them. Germline loops: CDR1 MNHNS, CDR2 SASEGT. There were TCR beta CDR3 regions amplified from RNA transcripts. The HTBI primer set was used in a first-round RT-PCR of the TCR CDR3. TCRdb re-derived calls from the multiplex PCR reads in MiXCR, one entry per CDR3 protein. Among around 560,000 distinct CDR3 sequences listed, approximately 16% were seen once. The sample originates from a study of T cells in Graves' hyperthyroidism and ophthalmopathy. The TCR sequence derives from a woman in her late teens or twenties with Graves' hyperthyroidism. The sample consisted of blood. V is TRBV6-1 and J is TRBJ2-6; no clear D gene. CDR3 loop: CASGRSGAGANVLTF. CDR3 in DNA: TGTGCCAGCGGCCGCAGTGGTGCTGGGGCCAACGTCCTGACTTTC.